Shown below are 14 T cell receptor beta chains from a single sample sequenced in a study of human T cells and chemical hapten exposure. TCRdb re-analysed the RACE reads in MiXCR, keeping a single row per CDR3 protein. The sample has roughly 130,000 distinct CDR3 sequences, approximately 10% seen once; the top ten hold approximately 2.5%. Time point here: patch test 3, about 24 weeks after DPC sensitization. The treatment: therapeutic diphenylcyclopropenone sensitization with weekly scalp DPC. The sequencing used whole blood, collected in connection with sensitization to the hapten diphenylcyclopropenone (DPC). The receptor source for this set is a woman aged 45-65 years with alopecia areata. Some clones in this sample may be carry-over from other donors' samples.

The sample holds a few counts of this clonotype. This rearrangement joins TRBV4-1 to TRBJ1-6; 7 nucleotides agree with TRBD1. CDR1 is MGHRA, CDR2 YSYEKL, per germline. The CDR3 runs to 15 residues. V lost 2 bases to trimming and J lost 9 bases; unmatched junction nucleotides: 7. In DNA, the CDR3 is TGCGCCAGCAGCCAACTACAGGGGACGGCTTCACCCCTCCACTTT. Amino acid sequence: CASSQLQGTASPLHF.

The rearrangement uses TRBV7-2 and TRBJ2-5; TRBD2 matches 11 bases. V shed 2 bases and J 5 bases; nucleotides not matched to a gene: 4. Germline CDR1 SGHTA, CDR2 FQGNSA. The length of the CDR3 is 15 residues. CDR3: CASSLLAGGGETQYF. The CDR3 DNA follows: TGTGCCAGCAGCTTATTAGCGGGAGGGGGTGAGACCCAGTACTTC.

V is TRBV6-2 or TRBV6-3 and J is TRBJ2-5; 7 positions match TRBD2. Germline values: CDR1 MNHEY, CDR2 SVGEGT. V shed 3 bases and J 9 bases; nucleotides not matched to a gene: 13. The length of the CDR3 is 15 residues. CDR3 protein: CASSYGTNNQDPQYF. The CDR3 DNA sequence: TGTGCCAGCAGTTATGGGACTAATAATCAGGATCCCCAGTACTTC.

This sequence joins TRBV29-1 and TRBJ1-4, with D unresolved. Trimming took off 7 bases at V and 6 bases at J, with 9 bases between the two ends. CDR1 and CDR2 (germline): SQVTM, ANQGSEA. This CDR3 is 11 amino acids long. CDR3 DNA sequence: TGCAGCGCTCTAAGGGATGAAAAACTGTTTTTT. This codes for CSALRDEKLFF.

This clonotype was seen a handful of times. This chain links TRBV20-1 with TRBJ1-5; 8 bases align to TRBD1. The CDR3 runs 15 residues. The J segment lost 7 bases and the V segment lost 3 bases, leaving 11 bases of the junction unmatched. CDR1 is DFQATT, CDR2 SNEGSKA, per germline (reference sequence). The CDR3 nucleotides read TGCAGTGCTAGTCCCCTCAGGGGGCTTAACCAGCCCCAGCATTTT. Encoded protein: CSASPLRGLNQPQHF.

This clonotype was counted ten times or more. The chain is built from TRBV11-2 and TRBJ2-7, with unresolved D. The CDR3 covers 12 residues. Deletions cut 1 base from V and 5 bases from J, with 6 bases between. Per the germline V gene, CDR1 is SGHAT and CDR2 is FQNNGV. The CDR3 coding sequence is TGTGCCAGCAGCTTAGTTCTGGACGAGCAGTACTTC. Translated, it gives CASSLVLDEQYF.

The rearrangement uses TRBV5-5 and TRBJ2-3, with 7 bases aligning to TRBD2. This CDR3 region has 16 residues. V shed 0 bases, J shed 4 bases, and the junction held 8 bases outside the gene matches. Looked up from germline, CDR1 is SGHKS and CDR2 is YYEKEE (reference sequence). CDR3 sequence (DNA): TGTGCCAGCAGCTTGGTGGCGGGAGAGAGGCCAGATACGCAGTATTTT. It yields the protein CASSLVAGERPDTQYF.

This clonotype was observed a handful of times. The DNA for the CDR3 is TGTGCCAGCAGCCCACTCTCTGGAAACACCATATATTTT. Residues: CASSPLSGNTIYF. The chain couples TRBV7-8 to TRBJ1-3; no clear D. Germline V gives CDR1 SGHVS, CDR2 FQNEAQ. V lost 5 bases and J 0 bases, leaving 5 bases between the germline ends. This CDR3 spans 13 amino acids.

In its sample, this clonotype was seen a few times. The chain carries TRBV3-1 and TRBJ1-6; 7 bases match TRBD1. The CDR3 is 15 residues long. Germline CDR1 is LGHDT and CDR2 is YNNKEL (reference sequence). With V trimmed by 6 bases and J by 4 bases, 6 bases remained unmatched. The DNA of the CDR3 is TGTGCCAGCAGGGAACAGGGGACTTATAATTCACCCCTCCACTTT. It is translated as CASREQGTYNSPLHF.

This clonotype turned up a few times. The genes are TRBV5-1 and TRBJ1-6; 9 bases match TRBD1. V dropped 4 bases and J dropped 10; count of bases not matched to a gene: 6. Germline loops: CDR1 SGHRS, CDR2 YFSETQ. This CDR3 is built from 14 residues. Written as DNA, the CDR3 is TGCGCCAGCAGCCACCGACAGGGGGACTCACCCCTCCACTTT. It specifies CASSHRQGDSPLHF.

This clonotype was detected a few times. The chain recombines TRBV20-1 with TRBJ2-6; D perhaps matches TRBD2 (6 bases). V was pared by 3 bases and J by 3 bases, with 9 bases between. This CDR3 contains 14 residues. Germline V CDR1 and CDR2: DFQATT, SNEGSKA (reference sequence). CDR3 coding DNA: TGCAGTGCTAGGCCGGGGGTTGGGGCCAACGTCCTGACTTTC. Its translation: CSARPGVGANVLTF.

This clonotype turned up a few times. This rearrangement joins TRBV29-1 to TRBJ2-2, with 9 bases that match TRBD1. J gave up 6 bases and V 5 bases, and 7 bases lay outside the gene matches. In germline, CDR1 is SQVTM, CDR2 ANQGSEA. The length of the CDR3 is 14 residues. CDR3 sequence reads: CSVIGDRVAGELFF. In nucleotides, the CDR3 is TGCAGCGTTATTGGGGACAGGGTTGCCGGGGAGCTGTTTTTT.

This clonotype was observed a handful of times. This rearrangement joins TRBV7-8 to TRBJ2-7, with D possibly called TRBD1 or TRBD2 (5 bases each). From germline, CDR1 is SGHVS and CDR2 FQNEAQ. With 5 bases removed from V and 3 bases from J, the gap between germline ends came to 23 bases. The CDR3 spans 17 residues. The CDR3 sequence is CASSHGTVEFLLYEQYF. In nucleotides, the CDR3 is TGTGCCAGCAGCCATGGGACGGTCGAATTCCTCCTCTACGAGCAGTACTTC.

This clonotype was seen more than once but under ten times. The CDR3 is CSVVSGAYNEQFF. The CDR3, as DNA: TGCAGCGTTGTTAGCGGAGCGTACAATGAGCAGTTCTTC. The chain uses TRBV29-1 and TRBJ2-1; TRBD2 is a possible D gene (6 bases). This CDR3 region has 13 residues. V was cut by 4 bases and J by 4 bases, with 11 bases left in between. From germline, CDR1 is SQVTM and CDR2 ANQGSEA.